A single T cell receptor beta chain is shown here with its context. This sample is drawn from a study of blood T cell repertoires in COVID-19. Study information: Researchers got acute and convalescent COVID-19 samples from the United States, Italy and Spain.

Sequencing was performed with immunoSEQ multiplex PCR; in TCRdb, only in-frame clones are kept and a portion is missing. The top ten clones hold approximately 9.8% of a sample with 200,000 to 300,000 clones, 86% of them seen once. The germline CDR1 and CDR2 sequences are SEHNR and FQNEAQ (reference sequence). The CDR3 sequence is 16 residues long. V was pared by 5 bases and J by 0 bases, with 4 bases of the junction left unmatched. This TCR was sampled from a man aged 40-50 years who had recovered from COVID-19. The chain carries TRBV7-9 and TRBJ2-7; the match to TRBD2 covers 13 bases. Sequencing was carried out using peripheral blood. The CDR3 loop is CASSKGLAGVSYEQYF. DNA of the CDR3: TGTGCCAGCAGCAAAGGACTAGCGGGAGTCTCCTACGAGCAGTACTTC.